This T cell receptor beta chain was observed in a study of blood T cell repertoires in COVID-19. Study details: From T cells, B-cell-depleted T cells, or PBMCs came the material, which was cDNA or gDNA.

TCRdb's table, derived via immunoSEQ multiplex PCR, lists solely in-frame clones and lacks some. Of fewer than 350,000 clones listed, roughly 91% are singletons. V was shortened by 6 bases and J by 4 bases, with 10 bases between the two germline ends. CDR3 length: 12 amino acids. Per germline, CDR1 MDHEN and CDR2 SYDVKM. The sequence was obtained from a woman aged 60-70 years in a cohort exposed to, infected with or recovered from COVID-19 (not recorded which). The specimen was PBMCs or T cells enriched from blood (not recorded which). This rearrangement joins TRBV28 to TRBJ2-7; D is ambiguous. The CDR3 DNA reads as TGTGCCAGCAGCGACTTGTTGTACGAGCAGTACTTC. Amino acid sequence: CASSDLLYEQYF.